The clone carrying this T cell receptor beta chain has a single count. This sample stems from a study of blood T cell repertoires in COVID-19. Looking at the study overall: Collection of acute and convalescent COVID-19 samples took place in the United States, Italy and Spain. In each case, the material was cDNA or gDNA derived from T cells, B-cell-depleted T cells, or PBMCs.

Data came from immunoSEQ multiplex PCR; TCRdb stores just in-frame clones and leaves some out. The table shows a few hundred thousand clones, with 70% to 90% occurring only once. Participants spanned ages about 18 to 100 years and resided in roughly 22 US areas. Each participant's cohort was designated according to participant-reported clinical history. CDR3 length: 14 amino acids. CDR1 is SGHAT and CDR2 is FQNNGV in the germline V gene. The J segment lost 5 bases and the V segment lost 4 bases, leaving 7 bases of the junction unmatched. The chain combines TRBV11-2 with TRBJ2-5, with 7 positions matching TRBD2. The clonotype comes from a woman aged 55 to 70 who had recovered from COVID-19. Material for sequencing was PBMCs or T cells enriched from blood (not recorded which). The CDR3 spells CASSSSGGWETQYF. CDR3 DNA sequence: TGTGCCAGCAGCTCCTCCGGGGGGTGGGAGACCCAGTACTTC.